Here is one T cell receptor beta chain with its context. The antigen is not known. Produced via immunoSEQ multiplex PCR; TCRdb's table is partial and in-frame only. The sample records tens of thousands of clones, more than 90% being singletons. The data belong to a study of T cell responses to AZD1222 COVID-19 vaccine. Study overall: Pooling of second doses given at about 4 or about 12 weeks was done. Whole-study findings and limits: Spike-specific TCRs gained breadth and depth after people received two AZD1222 doses. Close to half of all spike-specific TCRs reportedly target regions of the variants that are unmutated.

CDR1 is MGHDK and CDR2 is SYGVNS in the germline V gene. Trimming cost V 8 bases and J 2 bases, with 16 bases left between them. The CDR3 spans 15 residues. The source material was peripheral blood, sampled on day 0 of AZD1222 vaccination. The receptor was isolated from an adult in good health. The chain recombines TRBV25-1 with TRBJ2-1; the D gene is possibly TRBD2 (6 bases). The CDR3 DNA reads TGTGCCAGCGCTTTTACGGGGGTGACCTACAATGAGCAGTTCTTC. It is translated as CASAFTGVTYNEQFF. The full variable domain, with the rest looked up from reference TRBV25-1 and TRBJ2-1, is EADIYQTPRYLVIGTGKKITLECSQTMGHDKMYWYQQDPGMELHLIHYSYGVNSTEKGDLSSESTVSRIRTEHFPLTLESARPSHTSQYLCASAFTGVTYNEQFFGPGTRLTVL.